This T cell receptor (beta chain) was captured in a study of cytomegalovirus exposure and HLA in healthy donors. PCR amplification relied on 60 Vbeta primers (plus 13 Jbeta primers). Measured with immunoSEQ multiplex PCR; TCRdb has only the in-frame clones, and not every one. The table includes roughly 190,000 clones, around 81% detected once. V lost 7 bases and J lost 7; bases outside the gene matches: 4. CDR3 size: 11 residues. Germline lookup yields CDR1 SQVTM and CDR2 ANQGSEA. The V and J genes are TRBV29-1 and TRBJ2-1; TRBD1 matches 7 bases. This receptor was identified in a young man in good health and CMV-seronegative. Material for sequencing was PBMCs. The CDR3, as DNA: TGCAGCGCCCGGACAGGAAATGAGCAGTTCTTC. Its translation: CSARTGNEQFF.